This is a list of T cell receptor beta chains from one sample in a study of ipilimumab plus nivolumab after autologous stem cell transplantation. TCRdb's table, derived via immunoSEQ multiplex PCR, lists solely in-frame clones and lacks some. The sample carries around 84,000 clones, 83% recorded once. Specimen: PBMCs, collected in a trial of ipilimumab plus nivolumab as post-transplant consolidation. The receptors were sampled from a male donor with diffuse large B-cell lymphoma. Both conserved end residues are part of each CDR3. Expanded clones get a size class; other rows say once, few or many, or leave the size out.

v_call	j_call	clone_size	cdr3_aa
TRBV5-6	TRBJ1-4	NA	CASSLAKGFNEKLFF
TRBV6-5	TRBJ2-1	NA	CASSYYGREQFF
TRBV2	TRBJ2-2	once	CASIKGETGELFF
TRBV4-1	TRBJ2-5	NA	CASSQAPAETQYF
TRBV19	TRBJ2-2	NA	CASRRLAGPWGGELFF
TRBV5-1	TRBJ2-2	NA	CASSLNTGELFF
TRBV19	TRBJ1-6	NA	CASSLKRDRGPYNSPLHF
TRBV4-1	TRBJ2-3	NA	CASSQFVASSDTQYF
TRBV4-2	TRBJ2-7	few	CASSQDGGAGEQYF
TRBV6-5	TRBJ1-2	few	CASSLLTGAGGYTF
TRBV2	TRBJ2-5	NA	CASSNQETQYF
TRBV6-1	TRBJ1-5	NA	CASSEDSEWSNQPQHF
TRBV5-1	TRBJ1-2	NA	CASSLLNRDNGYTF
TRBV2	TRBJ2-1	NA	CASSEKRWGTQFF
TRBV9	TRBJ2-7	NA	CASSVDMGGSYEQYF
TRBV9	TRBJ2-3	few	CASSSRILSGGAGDTQYF
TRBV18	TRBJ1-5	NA	CASSRQGNQPQHF
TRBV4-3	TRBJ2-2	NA	CASSQIVTRPNTGELFF
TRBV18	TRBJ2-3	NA	CASSPPVQNAADTQYF
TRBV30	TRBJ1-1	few	CAWARDRLVGEAFF
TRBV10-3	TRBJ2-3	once	CAITGSPGTGLDTQYF
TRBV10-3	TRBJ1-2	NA	CAISDATATYGYTF
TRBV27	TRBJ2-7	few	CASSFRATGSYEQYF
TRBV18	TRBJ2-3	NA	CASSLLVEDTQYF
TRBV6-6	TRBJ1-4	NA	CASSQGTGSEKLFF
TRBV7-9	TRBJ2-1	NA	CASSFYGSSVDEQFF
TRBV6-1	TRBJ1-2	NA	CASSEADRASFYGYTF
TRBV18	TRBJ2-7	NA	CASSRGSSISYEQYF
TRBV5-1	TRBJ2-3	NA	CASSESDTQYF
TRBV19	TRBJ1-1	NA	CASSRGTGGHGEAFF
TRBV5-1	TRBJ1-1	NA	CASRPGQEHEAFF
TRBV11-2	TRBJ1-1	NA	CASSLGPSATEAFF
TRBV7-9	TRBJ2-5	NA	CATRWGQETQYF
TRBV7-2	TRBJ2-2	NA	CASSLAPTGNTGELFF
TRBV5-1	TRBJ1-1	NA	CASSEGQAYTEAFF
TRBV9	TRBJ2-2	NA	CASSVAGGEAGELFF
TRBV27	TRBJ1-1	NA	CASSLAQRGRGEAFF
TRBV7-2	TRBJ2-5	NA	CASSLASASGEETQYF
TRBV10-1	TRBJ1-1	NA	CASSDRGTEAFF
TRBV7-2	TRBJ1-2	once	CASSPGTDNYGYTF
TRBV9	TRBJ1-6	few	CASSVGQSSYNSPLHF
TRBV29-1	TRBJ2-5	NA	CSGWTSGGYKETQYF
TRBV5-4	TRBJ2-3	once	CASSLEAPSGSDTQYF
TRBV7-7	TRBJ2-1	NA	CASSEGGGISSYNEQFF
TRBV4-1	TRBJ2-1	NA	CASSQATGIKQFF
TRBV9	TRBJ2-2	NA	CASSVDHSYTGELFF
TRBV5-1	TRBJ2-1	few	CASSLSLGSWDEQFF
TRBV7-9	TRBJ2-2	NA	CASSLAEGAGTGELFF
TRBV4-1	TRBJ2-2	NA	CASSPRTGIGGELFF
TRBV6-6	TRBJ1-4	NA	CASSLKPTNEKLFF